Sequencing of this T cell receptor beta chain was carried out in a study of blood T cell repertoires in COVID-19. About the research overall: From T cells, B-cell-depleted T cells, or PBMCs came the material, which was cDNA or gDNA.

This CDR3 region has 14 residues. Between the trimmed V and J ends, which lost 1 base and 2 bases, there was a span of 9 bases. Germline V gene data show CDR1 as SEHNR and CDR2 as FQNEAQ (reference sequence). The protocol was immunoSEQ multiplex PCR, while the TCRdb copy is restricted to in-frame clones and leaves out a portion. The sample consists of some 33,000 clones, roughly 90% of them appearing once. The sequenced sample was peripheral blood. The origin of this receptor is a man in his 60s with acute or convalescent COVID-19. V is TRBV7-9 and J is TRBJ2-7; D is undetermined. In DNA, the CDR3 is TGTGCCAGCAGCTTAGTGGCAGGTCCCTACGAGCAGTACTTC. Its protein is CASSLVAGPYEQYF.